Below, 30 T cell receptor beta chains from the same sample are listed, as sequenced in a study of cytomegalovirus exposure and HLA in healthy donors. A multiplex PCR was run with 60 Vbeta primers and 13 Jbeta primers. Assay used: immunoSEQ multiplex PCR; TCRdb lists only in-frame clones, some missing. The record lists 110,000 to 150,000 clones, of which the ten most abundant hold 0.96%. The sequencing input was PBMCs. The source of these receptors is a male donor in good health and CMV-seronegative.

The rearrangement joins TRBV29-1 to TRBJ1-3, with unresolved D. Germline V gives CDR1 SQVTM, CDR2 ANQGSEA. This CDR3 region has 14 residues. V lost 6 bases and J lost 0, with 12 bases in between. CDR3 in amino acids: CSVQLLVSGNTIYF. The DNA for the CDR3 is TGCAGCGTGCAACTCTTAGTCTCTGGAAACACCATATATTTT.

V usage is TRBV27 and J usage is TRBJ2-3, with a tentative D call TRBD2 (6 bases). The V gene's germline CDR1 is MNHEY and CDR2 SMNVEV (reference sequence). V was shortened by 3 bases and J by 6 bases, with 16 bases between the two germline ends. The CDR3 consists of 15 residues. Here the CDR3 DNA reads TGTGCCAGCAGTTTGTCGGGGGAACGGTTGGATACGCAGTATTTT. Its translation: CASSLSGERLDTQYF.

This chain joins TRBV10-3 and TRBJ1-1; possible D gene TRBD1, 6 bases. The CDR3 contains 12 residues. Trimming took off 4 bases at V and 4 bases at J, with 7 bases between the two ends. Germline CDR1 reads ENHRY; CDR2 reads SYGVKD. CDR3: CAISGTVTEAFF. As DNA, the CDR3 is TGTGCCATCAGTGGGACAGTCACTGAAGCTTTCTTT.

J is TRBJ1-2 and V is TRBV29-1; D ambiguous. The CDR3 runs 12 residues. With 4 bases removed from V and 4 bases from J, the gap between germline ends came to 10 bases. Per germline, CDR1 SQVTM and CDR2 ANQGSEA. In DNA, the CDR3 is TGCAGCGTTGCCCGGGGTGGCTATGGCTACACCTTC. Translating gives CSVARGGYGYTF.

CDR3 in amino acids: CASQGTSGLTQYF. As DNA, the CDR3 is TGTGCCAGCCAAGGGACTAGCGGGTTGACCCAGTACTTC. The chain uses TRBV18 and TRBJ2-5, with 12 bases aligning to TRBD2. There are 13 residues in the CDR3. The germline gives CDR1 KGHSH, CDR2 LQKENI. After removal of 8 bases from V and 7 bases from J, the junction contained 5 bases not matched to a gene.

The CDR3 reads CASSPIGTASSGNTIYF. The CDR3 bases are TGTGCCAGCTCACCAATTGGGACTGCAAGCTCTGGAAACACCATATATTTT. The chain employs TRBV18 and TRBJ1-3; maybe TRBD1 (5 bases). V was cut by 2 bases and J by 0 bases, with 14 bases left in between. The CDR3 has 17 amino acids. Germline V gene data show CDR1 as KGHSH and CDR2 as LQKENI.

The genes are TRBV5-6 and TRBJ1-1; no clear D gene. The CDR3 has 16 amino acids. Trimming cost V 2 bases and J 0 bases, with 14 bases left between them. Germline-derived CDR1 and CDR2 are SGHDT and YYEEEE. This CDR3 is CASSFGWGGMNTEAFF. As DNA, the CDR3 is TGTGCCAGCAGCTTCGGTTGGGGAGGGATGAACACTGAAGCTTTCTTT.

J is TRBJ1-1 and V is TRBV6-5, with 9 bases that match TRBD1. CDR3 length equals 14 residues. The junction had 2 bases not matched to a gene; V was cut back by 5 bases and J by 1 base. The germline gives CDR1 MNHEY, CDR2 SVGAGI. The CDR3 sequence is CASSGTGPNTEAFF. Here the CDR3 DNA reads TGTGCCAGCAGTGGGACAGGGCCGAACACTGAAGCTTTCTTT.

This sequence joins TRBV30 and TRBJ1-5; the match to TRBD1 covers 7 bases. The CDR3 totals 15 residues. The ends lost 2 bases at V and 0 bases at J; junction bases unmatched: 4. Germline V gives CDR1 GTSNPN, CDR2 SVGIG (reference sequence). CDR3 nucleotides: TGTGCCTGGAGTTTGACAGGGTCTAGCAATCAGCCCCAGCATTTT. It yields the protein CAWSLTGSSNQPQHF.

The rearrangement uses TRBV18 and TRBJ2-7, with 8 positions matching TRBD2. In germline, CDR1 is KGHSH, CDR2 LQKENI. V lost 5 bases, J lost 12 bases, and 6 bases stayed unmatched. The CDR3 is 11 residues long. In nucleotides, the CDR3 is TGTGCCAGCTCAGCTCGGGAGGGCCGGTACTTC. Protein: CASSAREGRYF.

This sequence joins TRBV27 and TRBJ1-5, with unresolved D. CDR1 and CDR2 from the germline V gene are MNHEY and SMNVEV (reference sequence). This CDR3 region has 15 residues. The V end lost 7 bases, the J end lost 0 bases, and 13 bases lay between the germline ends. In DNA, the CDR3 is TGTGCCAGCACCCTTCGGGGTTATAGCAATCAGCCCCAGCATTTT. Translation gives CASTLRGYSNQPQHF.

This chain connects TRBV4-3 to TRBJ2-7; 8 bases map to TRBD1. The CDR3 length is 14 residues. CDR1 is LGHNA, CDR2 YSLEER, per germline. The ends lost 0 bases at V and 4 bases at J; junction bases unmatched: 2. For the CDR3, the DNA is TGCGCCAGCAGCCAAGACAGGGGGCGTTACGAGCAGTACTTC. It codes for CASSQDRGRYEQYF.

This rearrangement joins TRBV7-7 to TRBJ1-1, with TRBD1 identical over 8 bases. CDR1 and CDR2 (germline): SSHAT, FNYEAQ (reference sequence). The length of the CDR3 is 16 residues. V lost 1 base to trimming and J lost 1 base; unmatched junction nucleotides: 5. The CDR3 nucleotides are TGTGCCAGCAGCTTAGACAGGGGGGTACAGAACACTGAAGCTTTCTTT. This translates into CASSLDRGVQNTEAFF.

The chain recombines TRBV5-1 with TRBJ2-7, with D tentatively TRBD1 (6 bases). The length of the CDR3 is 14 residues. Germline V CDR1 and CDR2: SGHRS, YFSETQ. V shed 4 bases and J shed 5 bases, with 16 bases lying between them. CDR3: CASSMEVQGHEQYF. The CDR3, as DNA: TGCGCCAGCAGCATGGAGGTACAGGGCCACGAGCAGTACTTC.

The chain is built from TRBV29-1 and TRBJ1-1; 8 nucleotides align to TRBD1. V lost 2 bases and J lost 3; bases outside the gene matches: 5. CDR1 and CDR2 (germline): SQVTM, ANQGSEA. The CDR3 contains 14 residues. In DNA form, the CDR3 reads TGCAGCGTTGAAATCCAGGGGGCGTACACTGAAGCTTTCTTT. Encoded protein: CSVEIQGAYTEAFF. Filled out from reference TRBV29-1 and TRBJ1-1, the complete variable domain reads SAVISQKPSRDICQRGTSLTIQCQVDSQVTMMFWYRQQPGQSLTLIATANQGSEATYESGFVIDKFPISRPNLTFSTLTVSNMSPEDSSIYLCSVEIQGAYTEAFFGQGTRLTVV.

This chain links TRBV19 with TRBJ2-5, with 7 positions matching TRBD1. The V gene end was trimmed by 5 bases and the J gene end by 5 bases; junction bases not matched to a gene: 14. The CDR3 has 16 residues. The germline V gene has CDR1 LNHDA and CDR2 SQIVND (reference sequence). The CDR3 reads CASSLLPGQKAETQYF. The DNA for the CDR3 is TGTGCCAGTAGTCTTCTTCCGGGACAGAAAGCGGAGACCCAGTACTTC.

V usage is TRBV5-1 and J usage is TRBJ2-2; D remains ambiguous. This CDR3 region has 13 residues. V gave up 0 bases and J gave up 2 bases, with 2 bases separating them. Germline CDR1 reads SGHRS; CDR2 reads YFSETQ. The CDR3 region is CASSLVNTGELFF. The CDR3, as DNA: TGCGCCAGCAGCTTGGTAAACACCGGGGAGCTGTTTTTT.

As DNA, the CDR3 is TGTGCCACCAGCAGAGATCTGGCGAGCCTAACTAGCGGGGGGAACAATGAGCAGTTCTTC. It codes for CATSRDLASLTSGGNNEQFF. The genes are TRBV15 and TRBJ2-1; 12 nucleotides align to TRBD2. The CDR3 totals 20 residues. Germline-derived CDR1 and CDR2 are LNHNV and YYDKDF (reference sequence). J lost 5 bases, V lost 0 bases, and 14 bases had no gene match.

The chain uses TRBV7-2 and TRBJ2-7, with 9 nucleotides matching TRBD1. Per germline, CDR1 SGHTA and CDR2 FQGNSA. The CDR3 extends over 13 amino acids. V shed 5 bases and J 6 bases; nucleotides not matched to a gene: 5. CDR3 protein: CASSLMTGGEQYF. CDR3 DNA sequence: TGTGCCAGCAGCCTTATGACAGGGGGCGAGCAGTACTTC.

This rearrangement joins TRBV14 to TRBJ2-1, with no clear D. The ends were cut back, 1 base at V and 6 bases at J, with 16 bases in the middle. The germline CDR1 and CDR2 sequences are SGHDN and FVKESK. The CDR3 has 16 residues. Here the CDR3 reads CASSQADLIPINEQFF. The CDR3 region has the DNA TGTGCCAGCAGCCAAGCCGATCTAATACCCATCAATGAGCAGTTCTTC.

The chain recombines TRBV5-6 with TRBJ1-1, with TRBD1 matching 7 bases. The CDR3 sequence is 14 residues long. From germline, CDR1 is SGHDT and CDR2 YYEEEE. V lost 4 bases and J lost 3; bases outside the gene matches: 6. The CDR3 nucleotides read TGTGCCAGCAGCCCGGGACAGTGGGACACTGAAGCTTTCTTT. It encodes CASSPGQWDTEAFF.

V is TRBV10-1 and J is TRBJ1-5; possible D gene TRBD1, 5 bases. Trimming took off 5 bases at V and 0 bases at J, with 23 bases between the two ends. The V gene's germline CDR1 is WNHNN and CDR2 SYGVQD (reference sequence). The length of the CDR3 is 19 residues. CDR3 in amino acids: CASSKILWGNDSSNQPQHF. Written as DNA, the CDR3 is TGCGCCAGCAGTAAGATCCTGTGGGGTAACGACAGTAGCAATCAGCCCCAGCATTTT.

This chain connects TRBV6-6 to TRBJ2-2; D ambiguous. Germline CDR1 and CDR2: MNHNY and SVGAGI (reference sequence). Trimming removed 0 bases from V and 5 bases from J, with 13 bases in between. The CDR3 spans 16 residues. Here the CDR3 DNA reads TGTGCCAGCAGTTACTCCCGGCGGAGTGGGACCGGGGAGCTGTTTTTT. Its protein product is CASSYSRRSGTGELFF.

CDR3 sequence reads: CASSLGQGIQETQYF. CDR3 DNA sequence: TGCGCCAGCAGCTTGGGACAGGGCATCCAAGAGACCCAGTACTTC. This chain uses TRBV5-1 with TRBJ2-5; 7 bases agree with TRBD1. Germline V CDR1 and CDR2: SGHRS, YFSETQ. CDR3 length: 15 residues. V was clipped by 0 bases and J by 1 base; unmatched bases: 3.

This rearrangement joins TRBV25-1 to TRBJ2-7; TRBD1 matches at 7 bases. The V segment lost 4 bases and the J segment 3 bases; nucleotides outside the gene matches: 3. The CDR3 is made up of 13 amino acids. Germline V CDR1 and CDR2: MGHDK, SYGVNS. The CDR3 loop is CASSVQGDYEQYF. The CDR3 nucleotides are TGTGCCAGCAGTGTCCAGGGGGACTACGAGCAGTACTTC.

The rearrangement uses TRBV5-6 and TRBJ1-5; D uncertain. Trimming removed 0 bases at V and 7 bases at J, with 11 bases between. CDR3 length: 14 residues. Per the germline V gene, CDR1 is SGHDT and CDR2 is YYEEEE. CDR3 nucleotide sequence: TGTGCCAGCAGCTTGGGTCGCCGAGAACAGCCCCAGCATTTT. Translation: CASSLGRREQPQHF.

Remarks on this clone: At one end the junction does not follow the germline gene, possibly because of a read error. The V call is TRBV7-9, the J call TRBJ2-7; 8 bases agree with TRBD1. The CDR3 sequence is 13 residues long. Per the germline V gene, CDR1 is SEHNR and CDR2 is FQNEAQ (reference sequence). The CDR3 DNA reads TGTGCCAGCACCTTACAGGGGGCCTACGAGCAGTACTTC. It translates to CASTLQGAYEQYF.

The V and J genes are TRBV5-1 and TRBJ2-7; D may be TRBD2 (6 bases). Trimming cost V 3 bases and J 0 bases, with 13 bases left between them. The CDR3 is made up of 15 amino acids. Germline loops: CDR1 SGHRS, CDR2 YFSETQ. CDR3: CASSSKGLSSYEQYF. DNA for the CDR3: TGCGCCAGCAGCTCGAAGGGACTCAGCTCCTACGAGCAGTACTTC.

The rearrangement links TRBV5-1 to TRBJ2-7, with D possibly TRBD2 on 6 matching bases. The CDR3 totals 14 residues. The germline V and J ends were trimmed by 0 bases and 7 bases, with 14 bases remaining between them. Germline V gives CDR1 SGHRS, CDR2 YFSETQ. The CDR3 bases are TGCGCCAGCAGCTTGGGGCCCCCGCGGGATGAGCAGTACTTC. Its protein product is CASSLGPPRDEQYF.

The rearrangement joins TRBV30 to TRBJ1-1; D gene unclear. The CDR3 contains 15 residues. The V gene's germline CDR1 is GTSNPN and CDR2 SVGIG (reference sequence). Trimming cost V 2 bases and J 0 bases, with 13 bases left between them. The CDR3 loop reads CAWSLSESVNTEAFF. The DNA of the CDR3 is TGTGCCTGGAGTTTAAGTGAGTCTGTGAACACTGAAGCTTTCTTT.